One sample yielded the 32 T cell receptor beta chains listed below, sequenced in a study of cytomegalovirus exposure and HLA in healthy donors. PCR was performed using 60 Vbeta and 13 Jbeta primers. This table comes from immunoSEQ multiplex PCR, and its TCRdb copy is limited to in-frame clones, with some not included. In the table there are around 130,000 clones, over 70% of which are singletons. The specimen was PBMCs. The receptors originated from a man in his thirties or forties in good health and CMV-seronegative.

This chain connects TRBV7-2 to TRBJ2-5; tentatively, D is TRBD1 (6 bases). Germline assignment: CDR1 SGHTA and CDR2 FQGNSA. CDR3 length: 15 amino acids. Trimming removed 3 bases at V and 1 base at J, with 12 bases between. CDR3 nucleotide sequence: TGTGCCAGCAGCTTTCAGACAGGCCCCCAAGAGACCCAGTACTTC. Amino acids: CASSFQTGPQETQYF. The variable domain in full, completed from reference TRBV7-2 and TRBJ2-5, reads GAGVSQSPSNKVTEKGKDVELRCDPISGHTALYWYRQSLGQGLEFLIYFQGNSAPDKSGLPSDRFSAERTGGSVSTLTIQRTQQEDSAVYLCASSFQTGPQETQYFGPGTRLLVL.

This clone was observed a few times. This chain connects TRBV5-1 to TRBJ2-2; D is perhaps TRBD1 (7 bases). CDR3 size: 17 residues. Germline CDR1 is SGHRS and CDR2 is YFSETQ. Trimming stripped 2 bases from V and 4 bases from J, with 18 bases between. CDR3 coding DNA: TGCGCCAGCAGCTTAGCAGGGGGTAGTAGCGGCACCGGGGAGCTGTTTTTT. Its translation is CASSLAGGSSGTGELFF. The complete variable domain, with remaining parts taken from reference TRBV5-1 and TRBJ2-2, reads KAGVTQTPRYLIKTRGQQVTLSCSPISGHRSVSWYQQTPGQGLQFLFEYFSETQRNKGNFPGRFSGRQFSNSRSEMNVSTLELGDSALYLCASSLAGGSSGTGELFFGEGSRLTVL.

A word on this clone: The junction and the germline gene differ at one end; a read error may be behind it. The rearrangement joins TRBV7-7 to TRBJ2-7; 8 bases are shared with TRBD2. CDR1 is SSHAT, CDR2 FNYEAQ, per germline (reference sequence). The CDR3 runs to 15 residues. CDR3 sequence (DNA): TGTGCTAGCAGCTTAGAGGCGGGGGGCGGTTACGAGCAGTACTTC. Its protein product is CASSLEAGGGYEQYF.

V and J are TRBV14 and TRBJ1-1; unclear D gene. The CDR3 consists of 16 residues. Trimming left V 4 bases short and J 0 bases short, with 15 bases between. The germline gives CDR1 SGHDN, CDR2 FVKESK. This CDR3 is CASSPHVGILNTEAFF. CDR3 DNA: TGTGCCAGCAGCCCGCACGTCGGGATATTGAACACTGAAGCTTTCTTT.

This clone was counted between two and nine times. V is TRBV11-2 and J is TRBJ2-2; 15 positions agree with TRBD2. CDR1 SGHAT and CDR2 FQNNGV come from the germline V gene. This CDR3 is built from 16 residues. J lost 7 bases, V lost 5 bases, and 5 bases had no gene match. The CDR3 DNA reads TGTGCCAGCAGCCAAGGACTAGCGGGGGGGCGCGGGGAGCTGTTTTTT. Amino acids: CASSQGLAGGRGELFF.

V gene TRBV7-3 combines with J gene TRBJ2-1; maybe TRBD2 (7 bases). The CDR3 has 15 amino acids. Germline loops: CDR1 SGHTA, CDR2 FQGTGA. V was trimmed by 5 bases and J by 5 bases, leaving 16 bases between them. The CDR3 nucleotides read TGTGCCAGCAGCCTACTGGCGGGGGCTAACAATGAGCAGTTCTTC. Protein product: CASSLLAGANNEQFF.

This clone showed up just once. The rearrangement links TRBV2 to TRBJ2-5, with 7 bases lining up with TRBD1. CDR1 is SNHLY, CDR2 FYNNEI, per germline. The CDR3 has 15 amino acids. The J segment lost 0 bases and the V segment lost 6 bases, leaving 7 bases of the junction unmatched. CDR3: CASRAGTEYQETQYF. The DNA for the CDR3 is TGTGCCAGCAGGGCTGGGACAGAGTACCAAGAGACCCAGTACTTC. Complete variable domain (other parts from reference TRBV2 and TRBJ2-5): EPEVTQTPSHQVTQMGQEVILRCVPISNHLYFYWYRQILGQKVEFLVSFYNNEISEKSEIFDDQFSVERPDGSNFTLKIRSTKLEDSAMYFCASRAGTEYQETQYFGPGTRLLVL.

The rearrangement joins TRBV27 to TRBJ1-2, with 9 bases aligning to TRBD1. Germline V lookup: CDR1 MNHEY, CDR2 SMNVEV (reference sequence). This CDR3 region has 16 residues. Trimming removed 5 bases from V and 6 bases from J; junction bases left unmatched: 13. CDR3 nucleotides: TGTGCCAGCAGTCGTTATGTGGGACAGGGAATCGATGGCTACACCTTC. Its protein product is CASSRYVGQGIDGYTF.

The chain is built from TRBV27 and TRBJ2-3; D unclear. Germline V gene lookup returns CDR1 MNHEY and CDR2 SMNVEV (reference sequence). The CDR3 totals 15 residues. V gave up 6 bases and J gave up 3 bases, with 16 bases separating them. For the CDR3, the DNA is TGTGCCAGCAGGGGTTTAGATGCCGGGACAGATACGCAGTATTTT. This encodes CASRGLDAGTDTQYF.

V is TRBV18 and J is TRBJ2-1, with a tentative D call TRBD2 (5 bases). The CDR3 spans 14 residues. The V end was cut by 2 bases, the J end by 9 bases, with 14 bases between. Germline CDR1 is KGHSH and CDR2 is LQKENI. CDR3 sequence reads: CASSPTGVNGEQFF. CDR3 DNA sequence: TGTGCCAGCTCACCAACCGGGGTTAATGGTGAGCAGTTCTTC.

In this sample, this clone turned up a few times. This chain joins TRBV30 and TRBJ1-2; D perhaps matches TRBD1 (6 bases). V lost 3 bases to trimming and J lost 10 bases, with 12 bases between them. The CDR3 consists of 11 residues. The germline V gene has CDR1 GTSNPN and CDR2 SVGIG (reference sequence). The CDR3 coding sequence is TGTGCCTGGAGCCTGGGACAATACTACACCTTC. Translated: CAWSLGQYYTF.

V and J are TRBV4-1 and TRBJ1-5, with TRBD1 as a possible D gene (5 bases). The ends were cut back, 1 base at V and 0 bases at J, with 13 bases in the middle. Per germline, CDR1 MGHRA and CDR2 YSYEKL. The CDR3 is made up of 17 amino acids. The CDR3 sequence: CASSQVATVYSNQPQHF. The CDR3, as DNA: TGCGCCAGCAGCCAAGTTGCGACAGTTTATAGCAATCAGCCCCAGCATTTT.

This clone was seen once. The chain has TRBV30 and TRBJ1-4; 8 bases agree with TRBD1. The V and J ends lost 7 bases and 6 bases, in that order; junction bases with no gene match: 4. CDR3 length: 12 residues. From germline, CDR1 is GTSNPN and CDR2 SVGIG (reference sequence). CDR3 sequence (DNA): TGTGCCTCCGGACAGGGCCATGAAAAACTGTTTTTT. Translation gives CASGQGHEKLFF.

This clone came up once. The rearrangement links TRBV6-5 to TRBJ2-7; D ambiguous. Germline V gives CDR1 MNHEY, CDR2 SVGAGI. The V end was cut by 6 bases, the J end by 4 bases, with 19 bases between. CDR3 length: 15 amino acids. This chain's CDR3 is CASRQGDSLRYEQYF. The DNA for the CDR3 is TGTGCCAGCAGGCAAGGAGACTCCCTACGATACGAGCAGTACTTC.

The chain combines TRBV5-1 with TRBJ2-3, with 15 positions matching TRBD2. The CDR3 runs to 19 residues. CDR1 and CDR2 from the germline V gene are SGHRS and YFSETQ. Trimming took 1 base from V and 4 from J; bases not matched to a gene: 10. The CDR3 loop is CASSLLGLAGGGSSDTQYF. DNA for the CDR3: TGCGCCAGCAGCTTGTTGGGACTAGCGGGAGGAGGTAGTTCAGATACGCAGTATTTT.

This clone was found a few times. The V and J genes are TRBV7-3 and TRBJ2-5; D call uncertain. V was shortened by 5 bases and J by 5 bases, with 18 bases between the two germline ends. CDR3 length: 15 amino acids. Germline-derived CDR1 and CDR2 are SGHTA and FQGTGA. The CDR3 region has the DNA TGTGCCAGCAGCCCTGGCACAGTTAGATCGGAGACCCAGTACTTC. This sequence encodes CASSPGTVRSETQYF.

This CDR3 reads CASSLRLARLKGSEQYF. The CDR3 DNA reads as TGTGCCAGCAGCTTACGACTAGCGCGGTTAAAGGGCTCCGAGCAGTACTTC. The chain uses TRBV7-2 and TRBJ2-7, with 8 bases identical to TRBD2. Trimming took 2 bases from V and 6 from J; bases not matched to a gene: 15. CDR3 length equals 17 residues. Germline V gives CDR1 SGHTA, CDR2 FQGNSA.

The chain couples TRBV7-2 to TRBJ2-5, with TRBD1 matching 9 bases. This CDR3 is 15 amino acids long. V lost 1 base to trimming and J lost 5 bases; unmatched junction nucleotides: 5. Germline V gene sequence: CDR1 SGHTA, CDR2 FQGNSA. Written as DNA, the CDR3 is TGTGCCAGCAGCTTAGTCTGGACAGGGGAGGAGACCCAGTACTTC. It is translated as CASSLVWTGEETQYF.

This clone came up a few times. CDR3 nucleotide sequence: TGTGCCACCAGCAGGGGACTAGCGGGAGCCTACGAGCAGTACTTC. As protein: CATSRGLAGAYEQYF. The V call is TRBV15, the J call TRBJ2-7, with TRBD2 matching 14 bases. The germline CDR1 and CDR2 sequences are LNHNV and YYDKDF (reference sequence). This CDR3 spans 15 amino acids. V trimming: 3 bases; J trimming: 2 bases; junction bases outside the gene matches: 0.

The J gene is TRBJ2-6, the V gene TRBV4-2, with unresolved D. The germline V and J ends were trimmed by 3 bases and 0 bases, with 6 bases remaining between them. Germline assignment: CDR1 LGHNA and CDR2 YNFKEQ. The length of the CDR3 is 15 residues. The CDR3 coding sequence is TGTGCCAGCAGCCAGAGGAACTCTGGGGCCAACGTCCTGACTTTC. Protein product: CASSQRNSGANVLTF.

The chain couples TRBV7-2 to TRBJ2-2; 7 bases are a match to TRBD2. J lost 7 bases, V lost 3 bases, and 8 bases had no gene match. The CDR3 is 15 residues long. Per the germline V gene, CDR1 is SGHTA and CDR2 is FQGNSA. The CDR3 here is CASSFRGVRGGELFF. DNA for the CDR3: TGTGCCAGCAGCTTCCGGGGGGTGCGAGGCGGGGAGCTGTTTTTT. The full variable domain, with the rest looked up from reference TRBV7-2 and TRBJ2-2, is GAGVSQSPSNKVTEKGKDVELRCDPISGHTALYWYRQSLGQGLEFLIYFQGNSAPDKSGLPSDRFSAERTGGSVSTLTIQRTQQEDSAVYLCASSFRGVRGGELFFGEGSRLTVL.

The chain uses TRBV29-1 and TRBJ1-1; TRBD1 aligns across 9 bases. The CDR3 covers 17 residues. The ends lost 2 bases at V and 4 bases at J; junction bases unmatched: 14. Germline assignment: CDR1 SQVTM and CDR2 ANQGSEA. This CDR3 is CSVENPLGQGLGTEAFF. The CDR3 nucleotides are TGCAGCGTTGAAAACCCTTTGGGACAGGGCCTTGGCACTGAAGCTTTCTTT.

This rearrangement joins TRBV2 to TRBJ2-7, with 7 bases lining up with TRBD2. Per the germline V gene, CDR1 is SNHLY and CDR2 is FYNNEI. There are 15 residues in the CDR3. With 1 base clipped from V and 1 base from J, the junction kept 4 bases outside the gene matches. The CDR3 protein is CASSEVGEGSYEQYF. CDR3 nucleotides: TGTGCCAGCAGTGAAGTGGGGGAGGGGTCCTACGAGCAGTACTTC.

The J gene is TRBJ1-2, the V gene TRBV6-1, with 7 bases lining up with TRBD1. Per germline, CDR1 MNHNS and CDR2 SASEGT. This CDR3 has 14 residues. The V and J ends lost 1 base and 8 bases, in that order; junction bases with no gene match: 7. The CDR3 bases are TGTGCCAGCAGTGAAGAGGGGGCCTCATGGGGCTACACCTTC. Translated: CASSEEGASWGYTF.

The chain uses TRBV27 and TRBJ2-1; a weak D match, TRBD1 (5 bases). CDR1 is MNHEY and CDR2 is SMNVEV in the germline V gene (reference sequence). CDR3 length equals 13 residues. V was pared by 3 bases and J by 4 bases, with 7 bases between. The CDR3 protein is CASSLPGYNEQFF. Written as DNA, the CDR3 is TGTGCCAGCAGTTTGCCAGGGTACAATGAGCAGTTCTTC.

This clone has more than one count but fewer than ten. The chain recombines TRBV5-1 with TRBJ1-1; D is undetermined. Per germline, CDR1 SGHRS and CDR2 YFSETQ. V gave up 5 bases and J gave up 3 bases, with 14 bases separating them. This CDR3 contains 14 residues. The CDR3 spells CASSFDPRDTEAFF. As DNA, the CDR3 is TGCGCCAGCAGTTTCGACCCGAGGGACACTGAAGCTTTCTTT.

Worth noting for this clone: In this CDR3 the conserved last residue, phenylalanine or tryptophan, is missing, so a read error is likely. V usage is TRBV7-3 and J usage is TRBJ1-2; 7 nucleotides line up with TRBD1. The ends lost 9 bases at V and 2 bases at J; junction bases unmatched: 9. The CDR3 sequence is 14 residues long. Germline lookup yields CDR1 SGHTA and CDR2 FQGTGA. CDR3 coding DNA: TGTGCCAGAAGCGGGACAGCCAACAACTATGGCTACACCGTC. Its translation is CARSGTANNYGYTV.

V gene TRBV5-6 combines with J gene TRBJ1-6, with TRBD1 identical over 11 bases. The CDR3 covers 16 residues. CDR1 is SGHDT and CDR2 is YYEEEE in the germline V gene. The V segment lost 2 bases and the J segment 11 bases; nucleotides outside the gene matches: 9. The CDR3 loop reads CASSFRTGGGYPPLHF. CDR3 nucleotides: TGTGCCAGCAGCTTTAGGACAGGGGGCGGATACCCACCCCTCCACTTT.

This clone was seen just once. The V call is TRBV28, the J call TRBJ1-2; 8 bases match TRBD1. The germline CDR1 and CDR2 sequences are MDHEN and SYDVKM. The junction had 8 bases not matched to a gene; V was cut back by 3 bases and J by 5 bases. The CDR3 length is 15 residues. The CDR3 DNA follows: TGTGCCAGCAGTTTCAGGGACAGGAGAGGGTATGGCTACACCTTC. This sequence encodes CASSFRDRRGYGYTF.

DNA for the CDR3: TGCGCCAGCAGCCAAGATCAAGACAGGGGTGGTACCTACGAGCAGTACTTC. It encodes CASSQDQDRGGTYEQYF. This chain links TRBV4-1 with TRBJ2-7; 8 positions match TRBD1. Germline-derived CDR1 and CDR2 are MGHRA and YSYEKL. The V and J ends lost 0 bases and 2 bases, in that order; junction bases with no gene match: 9. The CDR3 runs 17 residues.

The CDR3 here is CARGNREGETQYF. CDR3 bases: TGTGCCAGAGGAAACAGGGAAGGAGAGACCCAGTACTTC. The chain joins TRBV6-4 to TRBJ2-5, with a tentative D call TRBD1 (6 bases). The V end was cut by 9 bases, the J end by 4 bases, with 15 bases between. CDR1 is MRHNA and CDR2 is SNTAGT in the germline V gene. CDR3 length: 13 residues.

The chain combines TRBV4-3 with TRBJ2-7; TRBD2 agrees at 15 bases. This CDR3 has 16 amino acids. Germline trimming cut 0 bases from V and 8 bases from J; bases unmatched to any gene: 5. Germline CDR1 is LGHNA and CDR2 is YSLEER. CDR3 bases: TGCGCCAGCAGCCAAGATAGGGGACTAGCGGGAGGTCAGCAGTACTTC. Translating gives CASSQDRGLAGGQQYF.